This TCR beta chain was captured in a study of control samples from healthy donors and cancer patients. Here immunoSEQ multiplex PCR was the method, and the copy in TCRdb shows in-frame clones only, minus some. The sample has tens of thousands of clones; approximately 84% are singletons. Germline V gene sequence: CDR1 KGHSH, CDR2 LQKENI. This CDR3 is built from 14 residues. V lost 6 bases and J lost 4, with 15 bases in between. Input material: blood. The rearrangement joins TRBV18 to TRBJ1-1; D call uncertain. The TCR was taken from a man in his forties or fifties in good health. The CDR3 loop is CASSSLDLGTEAFF. The CDR3 DNA is TGTGCCAGCTCGTCACTCGACTTGGGCACTGAAGCTTTCTTT.